This T cell receptor (beta chain) is from a study of early T cells in non-severe SARS-CoV-2 infection. The table lists this clonotype with a few counts. Germline V CDR1 and CDR2: WNHNN, SYGVQD (reference sequence). The CDR3 runs to 13 residues. Trimming shortened V by 5 bases and J by 3 bases, and 10 bases separated the two germline ends. The library protocol tagged individual cDNA molecules with unique molecular identifiers. TCRdb used MiXCR to reprocess the 5' RACE reads, holding one entry per CDR3 protein. The data hold about 48,000 distinct CDR3 sequences, with approximately 7.5% observed a single time.

The sample taken for sequencing was whole blood. This clonotype was sampled from an adult who was a healthcare worker with PCR-confirmed SARS-CoV-2 infection or an uninfected control (not recorded which). This sequence joins TRBV10-1 and TRBJ2-5; D is possibly TRBD1 (6 bases). CDR3 sequence reads: CASSRNREETQYF. CDR3 sequence (DNA): TGCGCCAGCAGTAGAAACAGGGAAGAGACCCAGTACTTC.